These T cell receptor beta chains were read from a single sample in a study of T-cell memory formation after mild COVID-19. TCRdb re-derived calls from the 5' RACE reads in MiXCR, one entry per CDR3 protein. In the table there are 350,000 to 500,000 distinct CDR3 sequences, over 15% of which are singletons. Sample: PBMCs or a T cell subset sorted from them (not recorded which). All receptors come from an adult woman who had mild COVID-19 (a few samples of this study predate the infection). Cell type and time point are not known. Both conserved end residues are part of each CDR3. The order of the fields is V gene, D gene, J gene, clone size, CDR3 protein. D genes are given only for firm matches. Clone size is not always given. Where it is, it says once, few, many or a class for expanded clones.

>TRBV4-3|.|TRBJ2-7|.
CASSHSDDEQYF
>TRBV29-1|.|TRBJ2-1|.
CSVEASGLQMNEQFF
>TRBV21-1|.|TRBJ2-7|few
CASSKAPFYEQYF
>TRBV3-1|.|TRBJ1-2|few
CASSQGMNRYTF
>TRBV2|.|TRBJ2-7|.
CALTTGSTYEQYF
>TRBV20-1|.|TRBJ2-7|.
CSASEGAVYEQYF
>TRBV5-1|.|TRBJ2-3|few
CASSLPDSTDTQYF
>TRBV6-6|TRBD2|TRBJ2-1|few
CASSYLGTSGGGEHNEQFF
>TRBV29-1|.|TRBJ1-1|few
CSAIVGPEAFF
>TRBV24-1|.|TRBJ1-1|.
CATSDSLGHKNTEAFF
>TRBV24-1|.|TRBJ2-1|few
CATSDSGRDWYEQFF
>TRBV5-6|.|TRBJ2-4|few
CASSLAYTGSFPDIQYF
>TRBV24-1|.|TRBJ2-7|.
CATSAGPGFYEQYF
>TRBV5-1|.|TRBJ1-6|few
CASSAASQGTKSPLHF
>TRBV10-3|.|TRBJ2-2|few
CAISDTGNTGELFF
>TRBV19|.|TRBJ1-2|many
CASSRATGGYTF
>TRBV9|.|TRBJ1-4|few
CASSSAGGTNEKLFF
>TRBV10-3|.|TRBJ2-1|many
CAISDETGSEQFF
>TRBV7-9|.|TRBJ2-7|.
CASSLDGAHEQYF
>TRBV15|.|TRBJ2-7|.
CATSRESGFSYEQYF
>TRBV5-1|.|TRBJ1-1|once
CASSLLVGSTEAFF
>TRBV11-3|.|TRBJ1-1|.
CASSSIGENTEAFF
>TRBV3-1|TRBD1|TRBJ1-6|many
CASSVGRTGDSPLHF
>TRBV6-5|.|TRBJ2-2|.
CASSQTGFNTGELFF
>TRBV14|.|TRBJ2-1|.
CASSRLGQSLSYNEQFF
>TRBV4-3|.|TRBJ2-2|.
CASSQNYGTGELFF
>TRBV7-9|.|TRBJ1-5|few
CASSPDTLYQPQHF
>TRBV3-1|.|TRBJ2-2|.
CASKGPGELFF
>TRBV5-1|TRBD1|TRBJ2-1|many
CASSLDRGYNEQFF
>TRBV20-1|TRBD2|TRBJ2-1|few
CSGLGLAGGPGEQFF
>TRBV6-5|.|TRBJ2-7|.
CASSSTRGTVSYEQYF
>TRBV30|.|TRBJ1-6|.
CAWSLGQPNSPLHF
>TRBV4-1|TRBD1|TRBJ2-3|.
CASSLTDRVADTQYF
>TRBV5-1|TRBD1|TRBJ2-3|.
CASRTGQGTDTQYF
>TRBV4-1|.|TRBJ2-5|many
CASSHLPVGYLDQETQYF
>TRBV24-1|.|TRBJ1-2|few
CATSGDGDYGYTF
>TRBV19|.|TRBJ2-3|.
CASTTSKGGVSTDTQYF
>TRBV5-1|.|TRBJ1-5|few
CASSPGANQPQHF
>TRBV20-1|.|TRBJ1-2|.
CSARDHGGAAYGYTF
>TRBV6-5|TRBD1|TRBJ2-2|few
CASSSYGTGQYRELFF
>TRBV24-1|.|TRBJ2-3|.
CATSDFRDTQYF
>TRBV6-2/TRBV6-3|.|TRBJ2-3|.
CASSYATSRGFVDTQYF
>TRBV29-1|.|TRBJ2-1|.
CSVDRPSGFYNEQFF
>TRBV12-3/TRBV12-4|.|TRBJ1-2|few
CASSLGEGQLGGYTF
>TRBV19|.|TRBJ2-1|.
CASRPDQAGSNEQFF
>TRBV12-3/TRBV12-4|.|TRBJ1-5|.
CASSLSGANQPQHF
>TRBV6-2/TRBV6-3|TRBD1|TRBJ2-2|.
CASRLTGVDTGELFF
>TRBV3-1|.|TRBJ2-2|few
CASSLPGAVNTGELFF
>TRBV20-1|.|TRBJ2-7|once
CSVMGKGQTTYEQYF
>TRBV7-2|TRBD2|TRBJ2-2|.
CASSITSGGIGGELFF
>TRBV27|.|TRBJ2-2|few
CASSYGGFGNTGELFF
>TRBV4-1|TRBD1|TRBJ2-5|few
CASSQGTGGYQETQYF
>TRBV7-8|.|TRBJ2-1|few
CASSLTDSAYNEQFF
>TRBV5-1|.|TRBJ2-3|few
CASSLSGFGTDTQYF